The T cell receptor beta chain under discussion was sequenced for a study of T cell responses to AZD1222 COVID-19 vaccine. Study observations and caveats: A mostly white British donor set with more females was recruited, and clonal diversity was possibly underestimated. Vaccine-associated CD4 TCRs ranged over spike, dominating at 160-218 and 743-854. It was only after the peak T cell response that any repertoires were sampled.

The repertoire was sequenced with immunoSEQ multiplex PCR; TCRdb's copy has only in-frame clones and lacks some. The repertoire has roughly 50,000 clones, about 80% of them found once; the top ten carry around 7%. V lost 5 bases to trimming and J lost 9 bases, with 5 bases between them. The CDR3 is made up of 10 amino acids. CDR1 and CDR2 from the germline V gene are SNHLY and FYNNEI. About this clone itself: Its matching antigen is unknown.

Sequenced material: peripheral blood, taken on day 0 of AZD1222 vaccination. The clonotype comes from an adult in good health. V is TRBV2 and J is TRBJ2-1; the D is unclear. The DNA for the CDR3 is TGTGCCAGCAGTCGTAGTGAGCAGTTCTTC. Its translation: CASSRSEQFF.